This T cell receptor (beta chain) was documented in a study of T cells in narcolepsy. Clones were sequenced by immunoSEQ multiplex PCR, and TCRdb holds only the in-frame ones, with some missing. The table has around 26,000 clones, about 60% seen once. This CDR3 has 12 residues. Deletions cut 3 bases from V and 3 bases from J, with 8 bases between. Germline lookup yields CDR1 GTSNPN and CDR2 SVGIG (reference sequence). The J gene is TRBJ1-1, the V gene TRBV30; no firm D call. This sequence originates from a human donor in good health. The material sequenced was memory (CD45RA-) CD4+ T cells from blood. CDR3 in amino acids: CAWRTKHTEAFF. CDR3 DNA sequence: TGTGCCTGGAGGACAAAACACACTGAAGCTTTCTTT.